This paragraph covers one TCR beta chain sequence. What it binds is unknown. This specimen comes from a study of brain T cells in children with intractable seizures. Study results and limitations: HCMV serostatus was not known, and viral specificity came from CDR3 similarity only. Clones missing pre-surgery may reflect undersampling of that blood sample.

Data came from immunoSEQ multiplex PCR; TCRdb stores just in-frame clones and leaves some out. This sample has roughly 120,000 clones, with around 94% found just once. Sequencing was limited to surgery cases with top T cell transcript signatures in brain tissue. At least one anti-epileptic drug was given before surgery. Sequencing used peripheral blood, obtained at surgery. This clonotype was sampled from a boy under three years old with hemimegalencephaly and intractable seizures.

In DNA form, the CDR3 reads TGTGCCATCACCCGGGACAGGGGGCAATACGAGCAGTACTTC. Translation gives CAITRDRGQYEQYF. The V and J genes are TRBV27 and TRBJ2-7; 12 bases agree with TRBD1. The CDR3 sequence is 14 residues long. The trim removed 10 bases at V and 4 bases at J, leaving 8 bases unmatched. Germline V gene sequence: CDR1 MNHEY, CDR2 SMNVEV (reference sequence).